This is a list of T cell receptor beta chains from one sample in a study of immune evolution from preneoplasia to lung adenocarcinoma. The assay was immunoSEQ multiplex PCR, and TCRdb's table has in-frame clones only and misses some. The sample carries under 8,500 clones, roughly 84% recorded once. Material: FFPE minimally invasive lung adenocarcinoma tissue. These receptors came from a person aged 50-69 years with lung adenocarcinoma. Both conserved end residues are part of each CDR3. The order of the fields is D gene, J gene, clone size, V gene, CDR3 DNA, CDR3 protein. D genes are given only for firm matches. Some rows have no size entry. The others give once, few or many, or a class for an expanded clone.

NA,TRBJ2-6,once,TRBV19,TGTGCCAGTAGTATAGGGGGGGCCAACGTCCTGACTTTC,CASSIGGANVLTF
NA,TRBJ1-6,NA,TRBV5-6,TGTGCCAGCAGCCAGCCGATGAGGGGCGCGTATTCACCCCTCCACTTT,CASSQPMRGAYSPLHF
NA,TRBJ1-1,NA,TRBV6-5,TGTGCCAGTCGAACCCTACACGGGGGTGATGAAGCTTTCTTT,CASRTLHGGDEAFF
NA,TRBJ2-1,NA,TRBV4-2,TGTGCCAGCAGCCAAGATCCCGGGTCCGCCGAGCAGTTCTTC,CASSQDPGSAEQFF
NA,TRBJ2-1,NA,TRBV7-2,TGTGCCAGCAGCCAAGGTGGGGGGCAGGGCTACAATGAGCAGTTCTTC,CASSQGGGQGYNEQFF
TRBD2,TRBJ2-5,once,TRBV11-2,TGTGCCAGCAGCCCTCGGGATAGCGGGAGTTTTCAAGAGACCCAGTACTTC,CASSPRDSGSFQETQYF
NA,TRBJ2-1,NA,TRBV27,TGTGCCAGCAGCAGATGGGGGCATGAGCAGTTCTTC,CASSRWGHEQFF
NA,TRBJ1-1,NA,TRBV18,TGTGCCAGCTCAGGGGCTACCGTTGAAGCTTTCTTT,CASSGATVEAFF
NA,TRBJ2-3,NA,TRBV15,TGTGCCACCAGCAGAGATCTCCGGCGGGGGACAACTAGCACAGATACGCAGTATTTT,CATSRDLRRGTTSTDTQYF
NA,TRBJ1-4,NA,TRBV5-1,TGCGCCAGCAGCTTGGCCGGGACAACTGAAAAACTGTTTTTT,CASSLAGTTEKLFF
NA,TRBJ2-2,NA,TRBV5-1,TGCGCCAGCAGCTTTTCCACAGGGAGCGGGGAGCTGTTTTTT,CASSFSTGSGELFF
TRBD2,TRBJ2-3,NA,TRBV10-2,TGCGCCAGCAGTGAGCTAGCGGGGTACACAGATACGCAGTATTTT,CASSELAGYTDTQYF
NA,TRBJ2-3,large,TRBV11-2,TGTGCCAGCAGCTTAGTAGGGGGTGATACGCAGTATTTT,CASSLVGGDTQYF
NA,TRBJ1-6,NA,TRBV7-9,TGTGCCAGCAGCTTAGCGCAGGGAAGCTCACCCCTCCACTTT,CASSLAQGSSPLHF
NA,TRBJ2-6,NA,TRBV5-4,TGTGCCAGCAGCTTGGGGCTAGCGTCGGGGGCCAACGTCCTGACTTTC,CASSLGLASGANVLTF
NA,TRBJ1-1,NA,TRBV5-1,TGCGCCAGCAGCTTGCAAGGGGAGATCGCTTTCTTT,CASSLQGEIAFF
NA,TRBJ2-7,NA,TRBV6-6,TGTGCCAGCAGCCCAATGGCGGGCGAGCAGTACTTC,CASSPMAGEQYF
NA,TRBJ2-1,NA,TRBV11-2,TGTGCCAGCAGCTTAACGGGAATCTCCTACAATGAGCAGTTCTTC,CASSLTGISYNEQFF
TRBD2,TRBJ2-5,NA,TRBV5-1,TGCGCCAGCGGAAAACTAGCGGGAGTGGTGGAGACCCAGTACTTC,CASGKLAGVVETQYF
NA,TRBJ2-1,NA,TRBV20-1,TGCAGTGCTACAGTAGCCAATGAGCAGTTCTTC,CSATVANEQFF
NA,TRBJ1-6,NA,TRBV18,TGTGCCAGCTCTCGGCCTCAGGGTCTCCTCCACTTT,CASSRPQGLLHF
TRBD2,TRBJ2-5,NA,TRBV7-6,TGTGCCAGCAGTCGCGGGACTAGCGGGAGTTCTGAGACCCAGTACTTC,CASSRGTSGSSETQYF
NA,TRBJ1-5,NA,TRBV7-2,TGTGCCAGCAGCGTCAAACCCGCGGTCCCCCAGCATTTT,CASSVKPAVPQHF
NA,TRBJ2-3,NA,TRBV11-3,TGTGCCAGCAGCTTACATCAAGCGGATACGCAGTATTTT,CASSLHQADTQYF
NA,TRBJ1-3,NA,TRBV7-3,TGTGCCAGCAGCTTATCCGGGGGTTTTGGAAACACCATATATTTT,CASSLSGGFGNTIYF
NA,TRBJ1-1,NA,TRBV27,TGTGCCAGCAGTTTACTGGCCAAGAACACTGAAGCTTTCTTT,CASSLLAKNTEAFF
TRBD1,TRBJ2-7,NA,TRBV9,TGTGCCAGCAGCCCTCGGACAGGGGAAAACGAGCAGTACTTC,CASSPRTGENEQYF
TRBD1,TRBJ2-7,NA,TRBV7-2,TGTGCCAGCAGCTTGGATCAGGGGGCTTACGAGCAGTACTTC,CASSLDQGAYEQYF
NA,TRBJ1-5,medium-sized,TRBV29-1,TGCAGCGTGCAACAGGGATACGGCAATCAGCCCCAGCATTTT,CSVQQGYGNQPQHF
TRBD2,TRBJ2-3,NA,TRBV5-1,TGCGCCAGCAGCCTAGCGGGAGTAGCTGGAGATACGCAGTATTTT,CASSLAGVAGDTQYF
NA,TRBJ1-5,NA,TRBV30,TGTGCCTGGAGTGTAATGAGGGGAGGCGGTCAGCCCCAGCATTTT,CAWSVMRGGGQPQHF
TRBD2,TRBJ2-2,once,TRBV5-1,TGCGCCAGCAGCTTGGAAGGTAGCGGGGGCCTGAACACCGGGGAGCTGTTTTTT,CASSLEGSGGLNTGELFF
NA,TRBJ1-2,NA,TRBV6-6,TGTGCCAGCAGTTACCCAGGGAACTATGGCTACACCTTC,CASSYPGNYGYTF
NA,TRBJ2-7,NA,TRBV5-1,TGCGCCAGCACTTCCCCCAGTGGCGAGCAGTACTTC,CASTSPSGEQYF
NA,TRBJ1-2,NA,TRBV6-6,TGTGCCAGCAGTTACTCGGGGGGGGAGAACTATGGCTACACCTTC,CASSYSGGENYGYTF
TRBD1,TRBJ2-1,NA,TRBV5-1,TGCGCCAGCAGCTTGGAGGGGGCAGCCTACAATGAGCAGTTCTTC,CASSLEGAAYNEQFF
NA,TRBJ2-3,NA,TRBV5-8,TGTGCCAGCAGCTTGGGCAGGGACCCCACAGATACGCAGTATTTT,CASSLGRDPTDTQYF
TRBD2,TRBJ2-7,NA,TRBV6-6,TGTGCCAGCAGTTACGGGGTAGCGGGGGGATTCTACGAGCAGTACTTC,CASSYGVAGGFYEQYF
NA,TRBJ2-5,NA,TRBV7-9,TGTGCCAGCAACGTCGGGACACAACAAGAGACCCAGTACTTC,CASNVGTQQETQYF
NA,TRBJ2-3,NA,TRBV14,TGTGCCAGCAGCGACCTGGGTAGCGGACTCACAGATACGCAGTATTTT,CASSDLGSGLTDTQYF
TRBD1,TRBJ1-1,NA,TRBV6-6,TGTGCCAGCGGTGGACAGGGCAAGAACACTGAAGCTTTCTTT,CASGGQGKNTEAFF
TRBD2,TRBJ2-1,NA,TRBV19,TGTGCCAGTAGTATCGGTAGCGGGGGGGCCAATGAGCAGTTCTTC,CASSIGSGGANEQFF
NA,TRBJ1-2,NA,TRBV2,TGTGCCAGCAGTGCGGACTTTTATGAGGGCTACACCTTT,CASSADFYEGYTF
NA,TRBJ2-2,NA,TRBV6-4,TGTGCCAGCAGTGACAGGGATGGCGGGGAGCTGTTTTTT,CASSDRDGGELFF
NA,TRBJ2-2,once,TRBV30,TGTGCCTGGAGTGTACTTGTAAACGGGGAGCTGTTTTTT,CAWSVLVNGELFF
NA,TRBJ1-2,NA,TRBV18,TGTGCCAGCTCACCCATACAGGGAGGCTACACCTTC,CASSPIQGGYTF
TRBD2,TRBJ2-1,NA,TRBV29-1,TGCAGCACAGAAGGGACTATAAACAATGAGCAGTTCTTC,CSTEGTINNEQFF
NA,TRBJ2-7,NA,TRBV5-4,TGTGCCAGCAGCTTGGGTGAACGGGAGTTCAACGAGCAGTACTTC,CASSLGEREFNEQYF
NA,TRBJ1-2,NA,TRBV28,TGTGCCAGCAGCCTTAATTTAGGACGCAGGGCGATACAAGCTAACTATGGCTACACCTTC,CASSLNLGRRAIQANYGYTF
NA,TRBJ2-3,NA,TRBV7-2,TGTGCCAGCAGCCAACTTTCAGCAGGCGCAGATACGCAGTATTTT,CASSQLSAGADTQYF
TRBD1,TRBJ2-7,NA,TRBV5-5,TGTGCCAGCAGCCGGGACAGGGGTTACGAGCAGTACTTC,CASSRDRGYEQYF
NA,TRBJ1-4,NA,TRBV21-1,TGTGCCAGCAGCAGGGAGGGAAAGAATGAAAAACTGTTTTTT,CASSREGKNEKLFF
NA,TRBJ2-3,NA,TRBV2,TGTGCCAGCAGTGGTAGGGTTGGTACGCAGTATTTT,CASSGRVGTQYF
TRBD2,TRBJ2-1,few,TRBV7-3,TGTGCCAGCAGCTCTCTAGCGGGGGGGCCCAATGAGCAGTTCTTC,CASSSLAGGPNEQFF
NA,TRBJ1-5,NA,TRBV6-5,TGTGCCAGCAGCCGTGACAGACTTAGCAATCAGCCCCAGCATTTT,CASSRDRLSNQPQHF
NA,TRBJ2-3,NA,TRBV5-1,TGCGCCAGCAGCTTGGTGGGGGAGTTCACAGATACGCAGTATTTT,CASSLVGEFTDTQYF